The 10 T cell receptor beta chains below were found in one sample sequenced in a study of blood T cells in healthy people across ages. A sample-barcoded 5' primer and a J-beta primer mix were used in a second PCR of about 6 to 12 cycles. TCRdb re-analysed the 5' RACE reads in MiXCR, keeping a single row per CDR3 protein. The top ten hold 10% to 12% of the sample, which has about 1.6 million distinct CDR3 sequences, approximately 32% seen once. Source material: blood. These receptors were collected from a woman aged 30 to 39 in good health.

This clonotype was detected ten times or more. The rearrangement uses TRBV29-1 and TRBJ2-7; 9 positions match TRBD1. J lost 7 bases, V lost 3 bases, and 10 bases had no gene match. CDR1 is SQVTM, CDR2 ANQGSEA, per germline. The CDR3 length is 14 residues. CDR3 DNA: TGCAGCGTTGACGGACGGACAGGGGCTTCGGAGCAGTACTTC. This gives the protein CSVDGRTGASEQYF.

The V gene is TRBV2, the J gene TRBJ1-2, with D hard to call. CDR1 SNHLY and CDR2 FYNNEI come from the germline V gene. Trimming shortened V by 6 bases and J by 2 bases, and 16 bases separated the two germline ends. This CDR3 has 15 amino acids. In DNA form, the CDR3 reads TGTGCCAGCAGCTCCTCCCTCGCTTCAAACTATGGCTACACCTTC. Amino acids: CASSSSLASNYGYTF.

The chain couples TRBV20-1 to TRBJ1-5, with 11 bases that match TRBD1. Per the germline V gene, CDR1 is DFQATT and CDR2 is SNEGSKA (reference sequence). The CDR3 extends over 15 amino acids. Trimming took 6 bases from V and 3 from J; bases not matched to a gene: 7. For the CDR3, the DNA is TGCAGTGCGAGGGGACAGGGGGGGTACAATCAGCCCCAGCATTTT. It translates to CSARGQGGYNQPQHF.

This sequence joins TRBV20-1 and TRBJ2-3; D not resolved. Germline lookup yields CDR1 DFQATT and CDR2 SNEGSKA (reference sequence). The CDR3 consists of 11 residues. V was shortened by 5 bases and J by 4 bases, with 7 bases between the two germline ends. The CDR3 protein is CSAPLPDTQYF. The CDR3 DNA reads as TGCAGTGCTCCGCTTCCAGATACGCAGTATTTT.

The chain has TRBV6-6 and TRBJ2-3; no clear D gene. This CDR3 comprises 14 residues. The V and J ends lost 9 bases and 0 bases respectively, with 13 bases between them. The germline gives CDR1 MNHNY, CDR2 SVGAGI (reference sequence). DNA of the CDR3: TGTGCCAGTTCCGCGGCTCTTAGCACAGATACGCAGTATTTT. As protein: CASSAALSTDTQYF.

This chain connects TRBV5-1 to TRBJ2-7, with D tentatively TRBD1 (6 bases). The CDR3 loop spans 14 amino acids. Deletions cut 6 bases from V and 0 bases from J, with 13 bases between. Germline V CDR1 and CDR2: SGHRS, YFSETQ. The CDR3 region has the DNA TGCGCCAGCACCCCAGGGGAGACCTCCTACGAGCAGTACTTC. Residues: CASTPGETSYEQYF.

J is TRBJ1-5 and V is TRBV2; a weak D match, TRBD1 (5 bases). The CDR3 is 13 residues long. V dropped 3 bases and J dropped 8 bases, with 11 bases sitting between them. From germline, CDR1 is SNHLY and CDR2 FYNNEI. CDR3 amino acids: CASSENRGEPQHF. Written as DNA, the CDR3 is TGTGCCAGCAGTGAGAATAGGGGTGAGCCCCAGCATTTT.

V usage is TRBV4-1 and J usage is TRBJ2-7; tentative D call: TRBD2 (5 bases). Germline V gene data show CDR1 as MGHRA and CDR2 as YSYEKL. Trimming shortened V by 2 bases and J by 3 bases, and 8 bases separated the two germline ends. The CDR3 has 13 amino acids. For the CDR3, the DNA is TGCGCCAGCAGCCAACCGGGAATCTACGAGCAGTACTTC. This codes for CASSQPGIYEQYF.

This clonotype was observed a few times. V is TRBV11-2 and J is TRBJ2-7, with 11 nucleotides matching TRBD2. Trimming took 0 bases from V and 4 from J; bases not matched to a gene: 5. Germline values: CDR1 SGHAT, CDR2 FQNNGV. CDR3 size: 16 residues. In DNA form, the CDR3 reads TGTGCCAGCAGCTTAGAGCTAGCGGGGGGAGATTACGAGCAGTACTTC. This translates into CASSLELAGGDYEQYF.

Only a few counts were recorded for this clonotype. The chain carries TRBV2 and TRBJ2-5; no definite D call. Trimming left V 5 bases short and J 0 bases short, with 10 bases between. The CDR3 is 14 amino acids. Germline V gives CDR1 SNHLY, CDR2 FYNNEI. CDR3 DNA: TGTGCCAGCAGTACAGTGGGGTACCAAGAGACCCAGTACTTC. Translation gives CASSTVGYQETQYF. The variable domain in full, with the rest retrieved from reference TRBV2 and TRBJ2-5, is EPEVTQTPSHQVTQMGQEVILRCVPISNHLYFYWYRQILGQKVEFLVSFYNNEISEKSEIFDDQFSVERPDGSNFTLKIRSTKLEDSAMYFCASSTVGYQETQYFGPGTRLLVL.